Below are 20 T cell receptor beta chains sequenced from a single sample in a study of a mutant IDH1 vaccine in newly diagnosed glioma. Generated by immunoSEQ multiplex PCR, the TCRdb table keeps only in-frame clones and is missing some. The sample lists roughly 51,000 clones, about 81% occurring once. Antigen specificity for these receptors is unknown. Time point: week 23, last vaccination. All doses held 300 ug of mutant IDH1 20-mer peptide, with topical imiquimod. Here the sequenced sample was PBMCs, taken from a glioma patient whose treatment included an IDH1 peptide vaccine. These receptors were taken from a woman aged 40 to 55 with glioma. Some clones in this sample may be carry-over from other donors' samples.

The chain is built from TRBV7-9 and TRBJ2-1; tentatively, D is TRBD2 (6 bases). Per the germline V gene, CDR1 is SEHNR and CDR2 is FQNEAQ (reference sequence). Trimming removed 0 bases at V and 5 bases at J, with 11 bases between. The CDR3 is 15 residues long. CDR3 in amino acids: CASSLAGGPNNEQFF. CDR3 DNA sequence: TGTGCCAGCAGCTTAGCGGGGGGACCAAACAATGAGCAGTTCTTC.

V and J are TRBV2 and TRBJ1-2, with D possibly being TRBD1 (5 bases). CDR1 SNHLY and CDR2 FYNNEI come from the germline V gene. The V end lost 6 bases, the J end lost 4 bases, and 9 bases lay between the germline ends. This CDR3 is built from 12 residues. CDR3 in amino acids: CASRGETYGYTF. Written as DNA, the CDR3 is TGTGCCAGCAGGGGGGAAACCTATGGCTACACCTTC. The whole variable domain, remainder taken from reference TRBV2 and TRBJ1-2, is EPEVTQTPSHQVTQMGQEVILRCVPISNHLYFYWYRQILGQKVEFLVSFYNNEISEKSEIFDDQFSVERPDGSNFTLKIRSTKLEDSAMYFCASRGETYGYTFGSGTRLTVV.

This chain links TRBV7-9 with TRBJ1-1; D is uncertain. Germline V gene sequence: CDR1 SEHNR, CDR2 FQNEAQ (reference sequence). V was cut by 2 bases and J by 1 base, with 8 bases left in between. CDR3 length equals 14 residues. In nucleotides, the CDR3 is TGTGCCAGCAGCTTATACGAGTGGAACACTGAAGCTTTCTTT. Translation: CASSLYEWNTEAFF.

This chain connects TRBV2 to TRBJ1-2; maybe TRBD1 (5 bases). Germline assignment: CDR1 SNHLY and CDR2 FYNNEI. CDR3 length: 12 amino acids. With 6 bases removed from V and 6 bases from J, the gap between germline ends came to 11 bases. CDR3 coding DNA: TGTGCCAGCAGGGAGCAGGGTAATGGCTACACCTTC. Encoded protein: CASREQGNGYTF.

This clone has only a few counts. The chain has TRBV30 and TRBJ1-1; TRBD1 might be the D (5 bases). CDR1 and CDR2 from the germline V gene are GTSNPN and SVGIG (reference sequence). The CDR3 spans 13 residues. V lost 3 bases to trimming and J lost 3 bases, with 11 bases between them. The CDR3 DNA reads TGTGCCTGGAGGAGGGGCAGAGACACTGAAGCTTTCTTT. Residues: CAWRRGRDTEAFF.

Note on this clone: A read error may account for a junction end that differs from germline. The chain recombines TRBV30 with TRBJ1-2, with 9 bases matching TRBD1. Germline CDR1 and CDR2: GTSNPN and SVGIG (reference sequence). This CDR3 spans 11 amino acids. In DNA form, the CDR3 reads TGTGCCTGGAGATCGGGACAGGGCAACTCCTTC. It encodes CAWRSGQGNSF.

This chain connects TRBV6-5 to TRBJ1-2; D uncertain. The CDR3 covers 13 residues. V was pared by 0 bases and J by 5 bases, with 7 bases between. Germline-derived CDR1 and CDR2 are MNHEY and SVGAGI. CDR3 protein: CASSYSSSYGYTF. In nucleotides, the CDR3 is TGTGCCAGCAGTTACTCGTCTAGTTATGGCTACACCTTC.

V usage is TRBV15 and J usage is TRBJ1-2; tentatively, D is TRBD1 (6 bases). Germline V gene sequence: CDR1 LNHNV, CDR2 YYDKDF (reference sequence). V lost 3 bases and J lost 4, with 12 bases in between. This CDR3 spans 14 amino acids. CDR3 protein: CATSRNQGIYGYTF. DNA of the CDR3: TGTGCCACCAGCAGGAACCAGGGGATCTATGGCTACACCTTC.

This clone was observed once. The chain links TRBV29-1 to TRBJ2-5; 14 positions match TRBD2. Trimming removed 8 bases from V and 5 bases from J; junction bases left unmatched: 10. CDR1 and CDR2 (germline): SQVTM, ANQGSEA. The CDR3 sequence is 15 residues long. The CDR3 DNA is TGCAGCCCTGACCGGACTAGCGGGGGGCGGGAGACCCAGTACTTC. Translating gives CSPDRTSGGRETQYF.

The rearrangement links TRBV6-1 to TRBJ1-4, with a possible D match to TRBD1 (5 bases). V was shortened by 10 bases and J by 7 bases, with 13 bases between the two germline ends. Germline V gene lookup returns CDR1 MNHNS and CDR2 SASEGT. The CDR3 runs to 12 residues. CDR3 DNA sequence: TGTGCCACCGGGACTGCGGGTGAAAAACTGTTTTTT. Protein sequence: CATGTAGEKLFF.

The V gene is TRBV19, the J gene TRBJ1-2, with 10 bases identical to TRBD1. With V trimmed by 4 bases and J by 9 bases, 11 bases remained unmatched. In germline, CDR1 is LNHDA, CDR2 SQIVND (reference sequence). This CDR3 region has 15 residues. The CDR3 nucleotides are TGTGCCAGTAGTACTGGACAGGGGGATGGGGGAAGCTACACCTTC. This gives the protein CASSTGQGDGGSYTF.

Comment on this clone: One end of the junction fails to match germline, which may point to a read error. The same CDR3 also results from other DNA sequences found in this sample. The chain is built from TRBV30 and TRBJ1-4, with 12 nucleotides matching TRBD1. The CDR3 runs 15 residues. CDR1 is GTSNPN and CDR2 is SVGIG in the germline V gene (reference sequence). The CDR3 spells CAWSVQGQGAEKLFF. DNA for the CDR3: TGCGCCTGGAGTGTACAGGGACAGGGGGCTGAAAAACTGTTTTTT. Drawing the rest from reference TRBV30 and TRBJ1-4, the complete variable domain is SQTIHQWPATLVQPVGSPLSLECTVEGTSNPNLYWYRQAAGRGLQLLFYSVGIGQISSEVPQNLSASRPQDRQFILSSKKLLLSDSGFYLCAWSVQGQGAEKLFFGSGTQLSVL.

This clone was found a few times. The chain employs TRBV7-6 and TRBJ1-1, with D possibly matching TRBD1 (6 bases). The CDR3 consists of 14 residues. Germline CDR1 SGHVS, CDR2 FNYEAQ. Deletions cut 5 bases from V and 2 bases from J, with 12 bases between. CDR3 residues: CASSPGQGNTEAFF. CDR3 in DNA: TGTGCCAGCAGCCCGGGACAAGGTAACACTGAAGCTTTCTTT.

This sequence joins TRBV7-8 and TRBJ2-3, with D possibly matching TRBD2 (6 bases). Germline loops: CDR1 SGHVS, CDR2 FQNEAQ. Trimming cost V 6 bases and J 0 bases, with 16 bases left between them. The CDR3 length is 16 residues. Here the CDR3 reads CASRGLNSPSTDTQYF. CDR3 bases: TGTGCCAGCAGAGGACTAAACTCCCCTAGCACAGATACGCAGTATTTT.

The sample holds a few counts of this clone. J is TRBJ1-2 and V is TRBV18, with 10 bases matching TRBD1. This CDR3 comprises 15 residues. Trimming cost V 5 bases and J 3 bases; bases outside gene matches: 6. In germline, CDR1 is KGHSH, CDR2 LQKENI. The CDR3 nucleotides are TGTGCCAGCTCATATGGGACAGGGGACGACTATGGCTACACCTTC. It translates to CASSYGTGDDYGYTF.

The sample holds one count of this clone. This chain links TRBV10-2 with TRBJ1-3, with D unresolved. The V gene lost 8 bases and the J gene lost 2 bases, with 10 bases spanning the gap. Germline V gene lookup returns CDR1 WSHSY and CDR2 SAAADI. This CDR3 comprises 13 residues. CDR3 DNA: TGCGCCAGCGCTGGGATGACTGGAAACACCATATATTTT. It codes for CASAGMTGNTIYF.

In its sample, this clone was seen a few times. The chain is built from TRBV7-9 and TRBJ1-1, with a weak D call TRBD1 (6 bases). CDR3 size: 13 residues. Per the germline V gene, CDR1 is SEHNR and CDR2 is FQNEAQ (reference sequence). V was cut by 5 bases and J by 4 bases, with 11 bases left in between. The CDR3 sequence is CASSSGGGTEAFF. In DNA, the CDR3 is TGTGCCAGCAGCAGCGGAGGGGGCACTGAAGCTTTCTTT. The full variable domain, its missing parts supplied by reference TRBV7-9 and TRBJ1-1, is DTGVSQNPRHKITKRGQNVTFRCDPISEHNRLYWYRQTLGQGPEFLTYFQNEAQLEKSRLLSDRFSAERPKGSFSTLEIQRTEQGDSAMYLCASSSGGGTEAFFGQGTRLTVV.

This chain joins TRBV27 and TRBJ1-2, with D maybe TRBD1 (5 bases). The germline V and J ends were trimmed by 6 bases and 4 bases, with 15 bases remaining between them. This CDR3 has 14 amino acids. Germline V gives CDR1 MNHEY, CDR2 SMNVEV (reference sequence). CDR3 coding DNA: TGTGCCAGCAGACTCGGGACCGGGTTCTATGGCTACACCTTC. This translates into CASRLGTGFYGYTF.

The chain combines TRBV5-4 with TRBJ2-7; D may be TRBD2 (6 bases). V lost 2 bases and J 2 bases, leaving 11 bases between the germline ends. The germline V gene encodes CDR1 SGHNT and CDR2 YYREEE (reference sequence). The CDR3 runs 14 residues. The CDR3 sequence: CASSFGGSAYEQYF. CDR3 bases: TGTGCCAGCAGCTTTGGGGGGTCCGCCTACGAGCAGTACTTC.

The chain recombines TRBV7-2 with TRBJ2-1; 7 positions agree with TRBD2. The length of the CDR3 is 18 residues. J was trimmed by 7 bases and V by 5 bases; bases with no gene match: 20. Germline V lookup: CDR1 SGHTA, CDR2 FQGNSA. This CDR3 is CASSREAVRIRLRNEQFF. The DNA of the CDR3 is TGTGCCAGCAGCCGGGAGGCGGTGAGGATAAGGTTACGGAATGAGCAGTTCTTC. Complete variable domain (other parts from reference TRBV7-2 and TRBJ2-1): GAGVSQSPSNKVTEKGKDVELRCDPISGHTALYWYRQSLGQGLEFLIYFQGNSAPDKSGLPSDRFSAERTGGSVSTLTIQRTQQEDSAVYLCASSREAVRIRLRNEQFFGPGTRLTVL.